A selection of T cell receptor beta chains follows, all from one sample in a study of blood T cell repertoires in COVID-19. Generated by immunoSEQ multiplex PCR, the TCRdb table keeps only in-frame clones and is missing some. The sample has approximately 150,000 clones, around 82% seen once; the top ten hold around 10%. The sample comprised peripheral blood. These receptors all come from a man between 60 and 75 years old with active or convalescent COVID-19. CDR3s include the opening cysteine and the closing phenylalanine or tryptophan. A D gene is named only where the DNA matches it firmly. The size field is filled for only some rows; it gives once, few, many or a size class.

D gene	V gene	clone size	J gene	CDR3 protein	CDR3 DNA
TRBD2	TRBV24-1	-	TRBJ2-1	CATSALADSYNEQFF	TGTGCCACCAGTGCCCTAGCGGATTCCTACAATGAGCAGTTCTTC
TRBD2	TRBV19	-	TRBJ2-7	CASSIGASGSYEQYF	TGTGCCAGTAGTATAGGCGCTAGCGGGAGCTACGAGCAGTACTTC
-	TRBV2	once	TRBJ2-5	CASSEQGGWGETQYF	TGTGCCAGCAGTGAACAGGGAGGATGGGGAGAGACCCAGTACTTC
TRBD2	TRBV9	-	TRBJ2-5	CASSTLAGGRETQYF	TGTGCCAGCAGCACCTTAGCGGGGGGACGGGAGACCCAGTACTTC
TRBD2	TRBV7-9	-	TRBJ2-7	CASSSTSGNSAQYF	TGTGCCAGCAGCTCGACTAGCGGGAACTCCGCGCAGTACTTC
TRBD1	TRBV29-1	-	TRBJ1-2	CSVEEWTGGGYTF	TGCAGCGTTGAAGAATGGACAGGGGGAGGCTACACCTTC
TRBD1	TRBV4-1	-	TRBJ2-1	CASSQGLGQGARSSYNEQFF	TGCGCCAGCAGCCAAGGGTTGGGACAGGGGGCGAGGAGCTCCTACAATGAGCAGTTCTTC
-	TRBV11-2	-	TRBJ2-3	CASSPPGTDTQYF	TGTGCCAGCAGCCCCCCGGGCACAGATACGCAGTATTTT
TRBD1	TRBV14	-	TRBJ2-7	CASSQVDRAHEQYF	TGTGCCAGCAGCCAAGTCGACAGGGCCCACGAGCAGTACTTC
-	TRBV24-1	-	TRBJ2-7	CATSDSLEVEQYF	TGTGCCACCAGTGATTCATTGGAGGTCGAGCAGTACTTC
-	TRBV6-4	-	TRBJ2-3	CASNQSGTDTQYF	TGTGCCAGCAACCAGTCTGGTACAGATACGCAGTATTTT
-	TRBV12-3/TRBV12-4	-	TRBJ2-7	CASSLGPSYEQYF	TGTGCCAGCAGTTTGGGGCCGTCCTACGAGCAGTACTTC
TRBD2	TRBV2	-	TRBJ2-1	CASSERRLAVSNEQFF	TGTGCCAGCAGTGAAAGACGGCTAGCGGTGAGCAATGAGCAGTTCTTC
TRBD1	TRBV3-1/TRBV3-2	-	TRBJ2-1	CASSQNFGQGGADEQFF	TGTGCCAGCAGCCAGAACTTCGGACAGGGGGGGGCAGATGAGCAGTTCTTC
TRBD1	TRBV28	few	TRBJ1-5	CASSSGQGGQPQHF	TGTGCCAGCAGTTCCGGACAGGGAGGTCAGCCCCAGCATTTT
TRBD2	TRBV5-1	-	TRBJ2-7	CASSLTSGATYEQYF	TGCGCCAGCAGCTTGACTAGCGGGGCCACCTACGAGCAGTACTTC
TRBD1	TRBV7-3	once	TRBJ2-7	CASSFGTGHSYEQYF	TGTGCCAGCAGCTTTGGGACAGGGCACTCCTACGAGCAGTACTTC
TRBD1	TRBV5-1	-	TRBJ1-1	CASSSGTANTEAFF	TGCGCCAGCAGCTCAGGGACAGCGAACACTGAAGCTTTCTTT
-	TRBV4-1	-	TRBJ1-2	CASSQVGTDYGYTF	TGCGCCAGCAGCCAAGTCGGTACTGACTATGGCTACACCTTC
-	TRBV11-2	-	TRBJ1-4	CASSLVLRGTFQTNEKLFF	TGTGCCAGCAGCTTAGTCCTCAGGGGAACGTTTCAGACTAATGAAAAACTGTTTTTT
-	TRBV5-1	-	TRBJ1-4	CASSLEGGLGEKLFF	TGCGCCAGCAGCTTGGAAGGGGGTCTGGGAGAAAAACTGTTTTTT
TRBD1	TRBV6-5	many	TRBJ1-5	CAGNQGVSGQPQHF	TGTGCCGGCAATCAGGGGGTTTCAGGTCAGCCCCAGCATTTT